This T cell receptor beta chain was retrieved from a study of technical replicates of blood from a handful of donors. The V gene's germline CDR1 is MNHEY and CDR2 SVGAGI. V lost 2 bases and J lost 6, with 15 bases in between. The CDR3 spans 15 residues. Only in-frame clones appear in the TCRdb table, and some are missing; sequencing was by immunoSEQ multiplex PCR. This sample carries about 12,000 clones, under 95% of them seen once, and the ten largest clones take 9.1%. The sample consisted of PBMCs. This chain joins TRBV6-5 and TRBJ2-3; tentative D call: TRBD2 (6 bases). This sequence was found in a human donor in good health. Here the CDR3 reads CASSYQVAGSDTQYF. The CDR3 DNA is TGTGCCAGCAGTTACCAGGTTGCCGGGAGCGATACGCAGTATTTT.